The following is a TCR beta chain sequence with its context. The record originates from a study of blood T cell repertoires in COVID-19. Original data processing: Estimated nucleated cell counts came from reference gene primer amplification. Sequenced by immunoSEQ multiplex PCR; TCRdb stores in-frame clones only, minus some. V and J calls plus clone size are reproduced from that table; the DNA served to infer D and trimming. Seen here are a few hundred thousand clones, about nine tenths observed once, and the top ten hold 10%. Study members were between about 18 and 95 years old and lived in 20 to 30 US regions. Categorization into cohorts depended on clinical history that participants reported. Trimming took 1 base from V and 0 from J, leaving 9 bases between them. In germline, CDR1 is SGHTA, CDR2 FQGNSA. CDR3 length equals 15 residues.

The receptor was isolated from a man aged 18 to 29 with acute COVID-19. The sequenced sample was PBMCs or T cells enriched from blood (not recorded which). This rearrangement joins TRBV7-2 to TRBJ1-1, with no clear D. Here the CDR3 DNA reads TGTGCCAGCAGCTTAGTTCAGTCGATGAACACTGAAGCTTTCTTT. It is translated as CASSLVQSMNTEAFF.